The 15 T cell receptor beta chains below were found in one sample sequenced in a study of CDR3 diversity in severe acne. TCRdb passed the PCR reads through MiXCR, listing each CDR3 protein once. This sample carries more than 70,000 distinct CDR3 sequences, 45% to 55% of them seen once, and the ten largest clones take about 9.5%. Sequenced sample: blood. The source of these receptors is a male donor in good health, serving as a control.

CDR3 coding DNA: TGTGCCAGCAGCCAAGATCAAGTGAGACATGAAGCTTTCTTT. As protein: CASSQDQVRHEAFF. The chain recombines TRBV14 with TRBJ1-1, with D uncertain. Per germline, CDR1 SGHDN and CDR2 FVKESK. V lost 0 bases to trimming and J lost 7 bases, with 12 bases between them. The CDR3 length is 14 residues.

The J gene is TRBJ2-1, the V gene TRBV6-4; TRBD1 aligns across 7 bases. V lost 3 bases to trimming and J lost 3 bases; unmatched junction nucleotides: 5. This CDR3 is 15 amino acids long. Germline CDR1 reads MRHNA; CDR2 reads SNTAGT. The CDR3 here is CASSEQGSYYNEQFF. The DNA of the CDR3 is TGTGCCAGCAGTGAACAGGGGTCCTACTACAATGAGCAGTTCTTC.

This clonotype was seen ten or more times. J is TRBJ1-2 and V is TRBV10-3; D perhaps matches TRBD1 (6 bases). V gave up 9 bases and J gave up 0 bases, with 14 bases separating them. The V gene's germline CDR1 is ENHRY and CDR2 SYGVKD. The CDR3 totals 14 residues. The chain's CDR3 is CAITWDIPNYGYTF. The CDR3, as DNA: TGTGCCATTACCTGGGACATACCTAACTATGGCTACACCTTC.

This clonotype was picked up a small number of times. The rearrangement uses TRBV28 and TRBJ1-4; 8 bases are a match to TRBD1. V shed 7 bases and J 4 bases; nucleotides not matched to a gene: 8. The CDR3 is made up of 15 amino acids. Per the germline V gene, CDR1 is MDHEN and CDR2 is SYDVKM. The CDR3 sequence: CASNTPTGGNEKLFF. CDR3 bases: TGTGCCAGCAACACTCCTACAGGGGGTAATGAAAAACTGTTTTTT.

This clonotype is medium-sized (0.01 to 0.1%) within its sample. This sequence joins TRBV11-2 and TRBJ2-7; D is undetermined. The CDR3 covers 14 residues. Germline V gives CDR1 SGHAT, CDR2 FQNNGV. V dropped 7 bases and J dropped 6 bases, with 19 bases sitting between them. This CDR3 reads CASTNSLPGGEQYF. As DNA, the CDR3 is TGTGCCAGCACCAACTCCTTGCCGGGCGGCGAGCAGTACTTC.

The V call is TRBV7-8, the J call TRBJ1-5; D possibly corresponds to TRBD1 (5 bases). Looked up from germline, CDR1 is SGHVS and CDR2 is FQNEAQ. The CDR3 has 16 amino acids. V was shortened by 4 bases and J by 5 bases, with 18 bases between the two germline ends. In DNA, the CDR3 is TGTGCCAGCAGCTCTAGCGGGACGGGTCTCTATCAGCCCCAGCATTTT. It is translated as CASSSSGTGLYQPQHF.

The chain recombines TRBV7-3 with TRBJ2-2; 7 nucleotides align to TRBD2. CDR3 size: 17 residues. The germline gives CDR1 SGHTA, CDR2 FQGTGA. The J segment lost 1 base and the V segment lost 4 bases, leaving 9 bases of the junction unmatched. The CDR3 nucleotides read TGTGCCAGCAGCTCCACCAGAAGCGGGGTGAACACCGGGGAGCTGTTTTTT. It is translated as CASSSTRSGVNTGELFF.

This clonotype rates as medium-sized (0.01 to 0.1%). V is TRBV6-5 and J is TRBJ1-6; 7 bases line up with TRBD1. CDR1 MNHEY and CDR2 SVGAGI come from the germline V gene. V trimming: 6 bases; J trimming: 1 base; junction bases outside the gene matches: 6. CDR3 size: 16 residues. The chain's CDR3 is CASRRDSRSYNSPLHF. The CDR3 DNA reads TGTGCCAGCAGAAGGGACAGTCGGTCCTATAATTCACCCCTCCACTTT.

This clonotype was seen a single time. The chain links TRBV3-1 to TRBJ1-1; D possibly corresponds to TRBD1 (6 bases). CDR1 and CDR2 (germline): LGHDT, YNNKEL (reference sequence). V gave up 4 bases and J gave up 5 bases, with 20 bases separating them. CDR3 size: 16 residues. The CDR3 DNA follows: TGTGCCAGCAGCCCCGGGCCAGGGGCGCTGGGAACTGAAGCTTTCTTT. It specifies CASSPGPGALGTEAFF.

This chain's CDR3 is CASSSRGQNTEAFF. The CDR3 coding sequence is TGTGCCAGCAGCTCGAGGGGGCAGAACACTGAAGCTTTCTTT. This chain links TRBV11-3 with TRBJ1-1, with 7 nucleotides matching TRBD1. The CDR3 is made up of 14 amino acids. J gave up 1 base and V 4 bases, and 3 bases lay outside the gene matches. Germline CDR1 reads SGHNT; CDR2 reads YENEEA.

The sample holds a few counts of this clonotype. The V gene is TRBV7-2, the J gene TRBJ2-7; 9 positions agree with TRBD2. Germline V gene data show CDR1 as SGHTA and CDR2 as FQGNSA. The CDR3 length is 14 residues. Germline trimming cut 0 bases from V and 8 bases from J; bases unmatched to any gene: 5. CDR3 sequence reads: CASSLAGLAGKQYF. CDR3 bases: TGTGCCAGCAGCTTAGCCGGGCTAGCGGGAAAGCAGTACTTC.

There are many counts of this clonotype. The CDR3 protein is CASSHLAGGRQDNEQFF. The CDR3 bases are TGTGCCAGCAGCCATCTAGCGGGGGGGCGTCAGGACAATGAGCAGTTCTTC. The chain employs TRBV4-2 and TRBJ2-1; 12 nucleotides line up with TRBD2. Looked up from germline, CDR1 is LGHNA and CDR2 is YNFKEQ. Trimming at V came to 3 bases and at J to 5 bases, leaving 8 bases not matched to a gene. This CDR3 is 17 amino acids long.

There are many counts of this clonotype. This chain joins TRBV3-1 and TRBJ1-3; D is undetermined. Germline CDR1 and CDR2: LGHDT and YNNKEL (reference sequence). CDR3 length: 12 amino acids. V lost 1 base and J lost 3, with 1 base in between. The CDR3 sequence: CASSQGGNTIYF. The DNA for the CDR3 is TGTGCCAGCAGCCAAGGTGGAAACACCATATATTTT. The whole variable domain, remainder taken from reference TRBV3-1 and TRBJ1-3, is DTAVSQTPKYLVTQMGNDKSIKCEQNLGHDTMYWYKQDSKKFLKIMFSYNNKELIINETVPNRFSPKSPDKAHLNLHINSLELGDSAVYFCASSQGGNTIYFGEGSWLTVV.

To note about this clonotype: As the CDR3 is not closed by the conserved phenylalanine or tryptophan, this likely results from a read error. It is unclear where the CDR3 begins or ends on the DNA, so no DNA is shown, and the CDR3 is as TCRdb lists it. V gene TRBV9 combines with J gene TRBJ2-1. Germline assignment: CDR1 SGDLS and CDR2 YYNGEE. The length of the CDR3 is 8 amino acids, counting both ends. This chain's CDR3 is CASSVTME.

The table lists this clonotype with many counts. The rearrangement joins TRBV5-1 to TRBJ2-3; 8 bases align to TRBD1. The trim removed 4 bases at V and 11 bases at J, leaving 9 bases unmatched. Germline V gene sequence: CDR1 SGHRS, CDR2 YFSETQ. The CDR3 runs 13 residues. The DNA of the CDR3 is TGCGCCAGCAGCCTATCCGGACAGGGCAAGCAGTATTTT. This gives the protein CASSLSGQGKQYF.